These 10 T cell receptor beta chains were sequenced from one sample in a study of T cell responses to AZD1222 COVID-19 vaccine. Sequencing used immunoSEQ multiplex PCR; TCRdb keeps in-frame clones, though not all of them. In the table there are 130,000 or so clones, approximately 91% of which are singletons. This sample comprised peripheral blood, obtained 28 days after the second AZD1222 dose. The source of these receptors is an adult who received the AZD1222 COVID-19 vaccine.

This clone was picked up a small number of times. The chain recombines TRBV3-1 (or the pseudogene TRBV3-2) with TRBJ2-7; 7 positions agree with TRBD1. This CDR3 contains 15 residues. From germline, CDR1 is LGHDT and CDR2 YNNKEL (reference sequence). Unmatched junction bases numbered 3, after V lost 1 base and J lost 0 bases. CDR3 protein: CASSQVGTDSYEQYF. CDR3 bases: TGTGCCAGCAGCCAAGTCGGGACAGACTCCTACGAGCAGTACTTC.

The rearrangement uses TRBV5-1 and TRBJ2-5, with 11 bases identical to TRBD1. This CDR3 contains 18 residues. The germline CDR1 and CDR2 sequences are SGHRS and YFSETQ. V dropped 4 bases and J dropped 5; count of bases not matched to a gene: 16. CDR3 sequence (DNA): TGCGCCAGCAGCCGAACTGCCCCACCGGGACAGGGGGGCGAGACCCAGTACTTC. Its translation: CASSRTAPPGQGGETQYF.

This clone was counted between two and nine times. This sequence joins TRBV7-9 and TRBJ1-3; D gene unclear. This CDR3 is built from 14 residues. Trimming took 6 bases from V and 0 from J, leaving 9 bases between them. The germline V gene has CDR1 SEHNR and CDR2 FQNEAQ (reference sequence). The CDR3 protein is CASRAGSSGNTIYF. The DNA for the CDR3 is TGTGCCAGCAGGGCCGGGAGCTCTGGAAACACCATATATTTT.

This clone was counted a single time. This chain uses TRBV27 with TRBJ2-5, with D possibly matching TRBD1 (6 bases). There are 17 residues in the CDR3. Trimming shortened V by 5 bases and J by 5 bases, and 24 bases separated the two germline ends. Germline loops: CDR1 MNHEY, CDR2 SMNVEV (reference sequence). As DNA, the CDR3 is TGTGCCAGCAGTAGGGGTCAGGGGACGGCGTACGGGGAGACCCAGTACTTC. It yields the protein CASSRGQGTAYGETQYF.

This chain connects TRBV7-9 to TRBJ2-7, with D maybe TRBD1 (5 bases). V lost 0 bases, J lost 5 bases, and 11 bases lay in between. Per germline, CDR1 SEHNR and CDR2 FQNEAQ (reference sequence). The CDR3 covers 14 residues. This CDR3 is CASSLAQGRHEQYF. CDR3 nucleotide sequence: TGTGCCAGCAGCTTAGCGCAGGGCCGACACGAGCAGTACTTC. The entire variable domain, with the rest obtained from reference TRBV7-9 and TRBJ2-7, is as follows: DTGVSQNPRHKITKRGQNVTFRCDPISEHNRLYWYRQTLGQGPEFLTYFQNEAQLEKSRLLSDRFSAERPKGSFSTLEIQRTEQGDSAMYLCASSLAQGRHEQYFGPGTRLTVT.

The chain joins TRBV6-5 to TRBJ2-7, with D perhaps TRBD2 (6 bases). Trimming stripped 5 bases from V and 3 bases from J, with 14 bases between. This CDR3 has 14 amino acids. Germline CDR1 is MNHEY and CDR2 is SVGAGI. The CDR3 DNA reads as TGTGCCAGCAGTATACTACTGCGGGGCTACGAGCAGTACTTC. It yields the protein CASSILLRGYEQYF.

The rearrangement links TRBV5-1 to TRBJ2-1; 10 bases are a match to TRBD2. CDR3 length equals 15 residues. Germline CDR1 SGHRS, CDR2 YFSETQ. The V segment lost 4 bases and the J segment 6 bases; nucleotides outside the gene matches: 7. The CDR3 sequence: CASSRTSGKSNEQFF. The CDR3 DNA is TGCGCCAGCAGCCGTACTAGCGGGAAGAGCAATGAGCAGTTCTTC.

The chain couples TRBV3-1 (or the pseudogene TRBV3-2) to TRBJ2-7; either TRBD1 or TRBD2 may fit D (6 bases each). Germline values: CDR1 LGHDT, CDR2 YNNKEL (reference sequence). The CDR3 is 15 amino acids. The ends were cut back, 5 bases at V and 0 bases at J, with 14 bases in the middle. CDR3 bases: TGTGCCAGCAGCGTGCAAGGGGGGCGCTCCTACGAGCAGTACTTC. Translation gives CASSVQGGRSYEQYF.

J is TRBJ1-6 and V is TRBV4-1; a weak D match, TRBD1 (6 bases). V was shortened by 3 bases and J by 7 bases, with 7 bases between the two germline ends. This CDR3 region has 13 residues. Germline loops: CDR1 MGHRA, CDR2 YSYEKL. Written as DNA, the CDR3 is TGCGCCAGCAGCCACGGACAGAATTCACCCCTCCACTTT. Translated, it gives CASSHGQNSPLHF.

This chain links TRBV9 with TRBJ1-1, with D tentatively TRBD1 (6 bases). Between the trimmed V and J ends, which lost 2 bases and 7 bases, there was a span of 9 bases. Germline values: CDR1 SGDLS, CDR2 YYNGEE. The CDR3 has 12 amino acids. As DNA, the CDR3 is TGTGCCAGCAGCGTGATGGACAGTGAAGCTTTCTTT. This sequence encodes CASSVMDSEAFF.